The text below deals with one TCR beta chain. Profiled with immunoSEQ multiplex PCR; TCRdb holds only in-frame clones, not every one. The table has over 50,000 clones, around 85% seen once. Germline CDR1 and CDR2: MDHEN and SYDVKM. CDR3 size: 14 residues. V was shortened by 3 bases and J by 2 bases, with 10 bases between the two germline ends. This entry belongs to a study of T cell clones after liver transplantation. Across the study: Samples came pre-transplant, pre-randomization before withdrawal, and post-randomization after withdrawal ended.

The chain has TRBV28 and TRBJ2-5; D is undetermined. The specimen was CD8+ T cells from blood, collected 12 months after liver transplant. This clonotype was obtained from a human patient who received a liver transplant. Some T cells may be graft donor cells. The CDR3 DNA reads as TGTGCCAGCAGTTTCCCCCGAGCACAAGAGACCCAGTACTTC. It translates to CASSFPRAQETQYF.